A selection of T cell receptor beta chains follows, all from one sample in a study of cytomegalovirus exposure and HLA in healthy donors. Clones were read by immunoSEQ multiplex PCR, and TCRdb kept only the in-frame ones, dropping some. The sample carries roughly 170,000 clones, roughly 84% recorded once. Input material: PBMCs. These receptors came from a girl aged 2 to 10 in good health and CMV-seropositive. The CDR3 runs from the conserved cysteine through the conserved F or W. D genes are given only for firm matches.

D gene,V gene,CDR3 length,CDR3 protein
TRBD2,TRBV2,14,CASRRTSAQETQYF
TRBD2,TRBV11-2,12,CASNLAGTEQFF
NA,TRBV7-6,16,CASSLASQDSSYGYTF
TRBD2,TRBV5-1,15,CASSSTTGGTNIQYF
NA,TRBV28,16,CASSSNSGGKRQPQHF
NA,TRBV9,15,CASSIGVLEQYEQYF
TRBD2,TRBV11-3,16,CASRPHGLAGVETQYF
NA,TRBV6-5,16,CASSYWGHSGPYEQYF
TRBD2,TRBV2,17,CASTPGKGASGNNEQFF
NA,TRBV5-1,13,CASSLAGRSGAFF
TRBD2,TRBV9,17,CASSVDLAGVLSDEQYF
TRBD1,TRBV19,16,CATQGGDRANTGELFF
NA,TRBV5-6,11,CASSLADTIYF
TRBD2,TRBV7-8,17,CASSLGLAGPLRYEQYF
NA,TRBV2,16,CASSEGWGTTNYEQYF
NA,TRBV6-1,17,CASSDPPSLRRSYEQYF
TRBD1,TRBV28,14,CASSFAGTGSEQYF
NA,TRBV15,13,CATSTRGGLGYTF
NA,TRBV27,14,CASSSRGIGETQYF
NA,TRBV5-4,14,CASSFHVSTDTQYF
TRBD1,TRBV29-1,16,CSVVSGQGANTGELFF
NA,TRBV7-9,14,CASSTLDWKETQYF
TRBD1,TRBV30,13,CAWTQGAYNEQFF
TRBD1,TRBV11-2,15,CASRGTPGQGIEAFF
NA,TRBV11-2,15,CASSTNAMSTDTQYF
TRBD2,TRBV5-1,16,CASSLAIGTTNYEQYF
NA,TRBV30,15,CAWSSRDSGLEKLFF
TRBD1,TRBV7-9,16,CASSSRDRGLRSGYTF
NA,TRBV29-1,12,CSVVRKNTEAFF
NA,TRBV27,14,CASSLGSGTDTQYF
NA,TRBV28,17,CASSLLSTNTLHQPQHF